This T cell receptor beta chain was documented in a study of T cell repertoires in cytomegalovirus infection (dated by TCRdb to the late 2010s). About the investigation overall: Recently identified HLA-C-restricted CMV epitopes, whose presentation resists viral immunomodulation, were targeted by peptide stimulations together with well-studied HLA-B-restricted epitopes. Because public TCR beta signatures pointed to carriage of CMV infection together with the matching HLA type, the HLA type of each donor mattered for the analysis.

After removal of 1 base from V and 8 bases from J, the junction retains 8 bases not matched to a gene. Sequences LNHNV (CDR1) and YYDKDF (CDR2) are obtained from the germline V gene (reference sequence). Measured from the cysteine to the phenylalanine, the CDR3 is 15 residues long. Only CDR3 DNA is held: 45 bases, read in frame from base 1. Results the study describes overall, beyond this receptor: The ex vivo response was dominated by HLA-C-restricted CMV-specific TCR beta clonotypes, and the single most frequent clonotype in two of eight donors was supplied by these HLA-C-restricted clonotypes. In both this cohort and an independent roughly 350-donor cohort, the cumulative frequency of public TCR beta family members distinguished carriers of CMV infection plus the relevant HLA type.

In regard to this clonotype: The specificity of this receptor is unknown. Within one base of it there is no much larger clone, and no base qualities were kept.

The sample's treatment or condition label, in plain terms: in vitro stimulation with specific CMV peptide epitopes to enrich CMV-specific T cells. TCRdb lists the instrument as Illumina HiSeq 1500. TCRdb reprocessing: public reads trimmed at Q25 with fastp, clones called with MiXCR, in-frame beta chains kept. All rows with the same CDR3 protein become a single entry with the most common DNA and genes. Present in this sample are 80,000 to 95,000 distinct CDR3 sequences, less than 30% of which were seen just once. The ten largest clones capture approximately 71% of the sample. The rearrangement joined TRBV15 to TRBJ1-2; 9 central bases correspond to TRBD1. Sequencing used CD8+ T cells from cultured PBMCs, obtained from culture after CMV antigen stimulation. This clonotype was obtained from a human donor in good health (CMV status not recorded). Some clones in this sample may be carry-over from other donors' samples. The base sequence is TGTGCCACCAGCAGAGTACAGGGACAGGGTAAAGGCTACACCTTC. Its coded protein is CATSRVQGQGKGYTF.